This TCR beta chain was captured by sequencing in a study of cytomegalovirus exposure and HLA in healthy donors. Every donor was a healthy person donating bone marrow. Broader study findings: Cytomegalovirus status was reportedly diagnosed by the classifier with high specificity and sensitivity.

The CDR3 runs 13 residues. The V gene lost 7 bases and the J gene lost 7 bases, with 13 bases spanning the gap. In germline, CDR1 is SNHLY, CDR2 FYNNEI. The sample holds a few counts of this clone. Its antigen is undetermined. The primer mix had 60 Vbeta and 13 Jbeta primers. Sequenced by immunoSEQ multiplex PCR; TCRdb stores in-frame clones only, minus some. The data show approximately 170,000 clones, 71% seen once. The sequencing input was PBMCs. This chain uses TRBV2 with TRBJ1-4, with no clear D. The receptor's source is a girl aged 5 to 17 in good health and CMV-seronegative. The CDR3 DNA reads TGTGCCAGCACCGCTCAGGAAGCTGAAAAACTGTTTTTT. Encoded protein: CASTAQEAEKLFF.